The 5 T cell receptor beta chains in this list originate from one sample, sequenced in a study of ipilimumab plus nivolumab after autologous stem cell transplantation. The method was immunoSEQ multiplex PCR; TCRdb's version includes in-frame clones alone and lacks a portion of them. The sample has approximately 20,000 clones, roughly 80% seen once. The sample in question was PBMCs, obtained in a trial of ipilimumab plus nivolumab as post-transplant consolidation. These receptors were collected from a male donor with diffuse large B-cell lymphoma.

The chain has TRBV21-1 and TRBJ2-7; the D call TRBD2 from the table was never checked on the DNA. TRBV21-1 is flagged as a pseudogene. This CDR3 contains 15 residues. CDR3 residues: CASSAGAAGGYEQYF. The CDR3 region has the DNA TGTGCCAGCAGCGCCGGGGCAGCGGGGGGTTACGAGCAGTACTTC.

This chain joins TRBV2 and TRBJ2-5; 10 nucleotides align to TRBD1. This CDR3 region has 14 residues. Trimming removed 8 bases from V and 2 bases from J; junction bases left unmatched: 5. CDR1 SNHLY and CDR2 FYNNEI come from the germline V gene. This chain's CDR3 is CASGPDRGQETQYF. The DNA of the CDR3 is TGTGCCAGCGGGCCGGACAGGGGGCAAGAGACCCAGTACTTC.

This clone was seen a few times. The V gene is TRBV14, the J gene TRBJ2-3; D is possibly TRBD1 (5 bases). CDR1 is SGHDN and CDR2 is FVKESK in the germline V gene. The V end was cut by 1 base, the J end by 8 bases, with 13 bases between. This CDR3 spans 14 amino acids. The CDR3 loop reads CASSQAGPVGTQYF. The CDR3 nucleotides read TGTGCCAGCAGCCAAGCAGGGCCAGTGGGTACGCAGTATTTT.

The J gene is TRBJ2-3, the V gene TRBV2; 7 bases are shared with TRBD2. This CDR3 is built from 14 residues. V dropped 6 bases and J dropped 0; count of bases not matched to a gene: 3. Looked up from germline, CDR1 is SNHLY and CDR2 is FYNNEI. CDR3 DNA: TGTGCCAGCAGCCCACTAGCGAGCACAGATACGCAGTATTTT. This codes for CASSPLASTDTQYF. Supplemented by reference TRBV2 and TRBJ2-3, the full variable domain reads EPEVTQTPSHQVTQMGQEVILRCVPISNHLYFYWYRQILGQKVEFLVSFYNNEISEKSEIFDDQFSVERPDGSNFTLKIRSTKLEDSAMYFCASSPLASTDTQYFGPGTRLTVL.

The rearrangement joins TRBV30 to TRBJ1-2, with 12 bases aligning to TRBD1. Looked up from germline, CDR1 is GTSNPN and CDR2 is SVGIG (reference sequence). The CDR3 sequence is 18 residues long. Unmatched junction bases numbered 13, after V lost 4 bases and J lost 1 base. CDR3 in amino acids: CAWTRVGTGGKFNYGYTF. As DNA, the CDR3 is TGTGCCTGGACTCGCGTGGGGACAGGGGGCAAGTTTAACTATGGCTACACCTTC.